This TCR beta chain comes out of a study of blood T cell repertoires in COVID-19. Across the whole study: There were acute and convalescent COVID-19 samples, and they came from the United States, Italy and Spain.

Participants reported their clinical history, and cohort assignment relied on those reports. Here immunoSEQ multiplex PCR was the method, and the copy in TCRdb shows in-frame clones only, minus some. The table shows hundreds of thousands of clones, with roughly 89% occurring only once. The sample was PBMCs or T cells enriched from blood (not recorded which). This TCR came from a woman under 40 with acute COVID-19.

The CDR3, as DNA: TGTGCCAGCGCTACCACAGGGGCAGGGAACATTCAGTACTTC. It is translated as CASATTGAGNIQYF. The genes are TRBV27 and TRBJ2-4; 7 nucleotides line up with TRBD1. CDR1 MNHEY and CDR2 SMNVEV come from the germline V gene (reference sequence). There are 14 residues in the CDR3. The V and J ends lost 8 bases and 7 bases, in that order; junction bases with no gene match: 11.